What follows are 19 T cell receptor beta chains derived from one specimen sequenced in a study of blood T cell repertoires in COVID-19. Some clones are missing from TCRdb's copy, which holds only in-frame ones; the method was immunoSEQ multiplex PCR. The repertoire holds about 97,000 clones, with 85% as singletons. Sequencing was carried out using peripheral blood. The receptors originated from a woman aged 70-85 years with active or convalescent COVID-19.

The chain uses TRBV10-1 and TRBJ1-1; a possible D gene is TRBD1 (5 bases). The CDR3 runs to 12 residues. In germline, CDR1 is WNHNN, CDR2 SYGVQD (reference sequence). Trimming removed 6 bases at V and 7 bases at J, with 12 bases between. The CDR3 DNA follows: TGCGCCAGCAGCGATATTAGGGGTGAAGCTTTCTTT. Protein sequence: CASSDIRGEAFF.

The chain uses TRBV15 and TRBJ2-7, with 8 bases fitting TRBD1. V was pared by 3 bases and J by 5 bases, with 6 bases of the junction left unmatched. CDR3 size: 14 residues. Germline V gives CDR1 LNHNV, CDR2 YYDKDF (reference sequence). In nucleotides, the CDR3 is TGTGCCACCAGCAGCGGACAGGGTACCCACGAGCAGTACTTC. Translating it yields CATSSGQGTHEQYF.

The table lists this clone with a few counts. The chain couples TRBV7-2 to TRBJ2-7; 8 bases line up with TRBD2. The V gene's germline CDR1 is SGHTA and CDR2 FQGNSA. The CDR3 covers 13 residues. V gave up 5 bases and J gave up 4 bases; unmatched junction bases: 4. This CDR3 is CASSEASGYEQYF. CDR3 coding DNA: TGTGCCAGCAGCGAAGCTAGCGGGTACGAGCAGTACTTC.

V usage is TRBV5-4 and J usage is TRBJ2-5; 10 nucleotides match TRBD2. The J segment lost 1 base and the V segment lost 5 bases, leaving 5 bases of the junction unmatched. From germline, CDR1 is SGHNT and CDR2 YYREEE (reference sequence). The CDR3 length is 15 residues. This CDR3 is CASRGIAGGQETQYF. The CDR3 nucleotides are TGTGCCAGCAGGGGGATAGCGGGGGGCCAAGAGACCCAGTACTTC.

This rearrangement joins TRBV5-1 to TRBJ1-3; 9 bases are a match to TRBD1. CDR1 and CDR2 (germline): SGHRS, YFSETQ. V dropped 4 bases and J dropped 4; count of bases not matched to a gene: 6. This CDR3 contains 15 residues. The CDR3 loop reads CASSITGGSGNTIYF. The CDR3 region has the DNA TGCGCCAGCAGCATAACAGGGGGCTCAGGAAACACCATATATTTT.

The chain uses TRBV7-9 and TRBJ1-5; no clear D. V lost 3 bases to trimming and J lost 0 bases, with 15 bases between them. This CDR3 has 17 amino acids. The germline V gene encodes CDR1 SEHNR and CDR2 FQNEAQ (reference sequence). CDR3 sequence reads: CASSFKTRRSSNQPQHF. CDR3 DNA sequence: TGTGCCAGCAGCTTCAAGACGCGGCGCTCTAGCAATCAGCCCCAGCATTTT.

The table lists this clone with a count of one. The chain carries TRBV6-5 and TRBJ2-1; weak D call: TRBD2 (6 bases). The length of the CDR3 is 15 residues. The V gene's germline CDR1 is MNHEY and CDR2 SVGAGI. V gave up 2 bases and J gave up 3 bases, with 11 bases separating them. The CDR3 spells CASSYASALYNEQFF. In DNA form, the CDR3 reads TGTGCCAGCAGTTACGCTAGCGCCCTCTACAATGAGCAGTTCTTC.

The CDR3: CASNPRSVSGYTF. The CDR3 DNA follows: TGTGCCAGCAACCCACGCTCTGTGAGTGGCTACACCTTC. The V and J genes are TRBV28 and TRBJ1-2; D unresolved. Germline CDR1 reads MDHEN; CDR2 reads SYDVKM. This CDR3 spans 13 amino acids. The germline V and J ends were trimmed by 7 bases and 7 bases, with 16 bases remaining between them.

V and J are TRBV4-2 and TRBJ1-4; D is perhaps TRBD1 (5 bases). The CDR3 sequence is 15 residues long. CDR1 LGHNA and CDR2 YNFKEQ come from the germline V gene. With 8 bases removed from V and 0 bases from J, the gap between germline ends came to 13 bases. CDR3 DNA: TGTGCCAGCGGAAACTCAGGGACAACTAATGAAAAACTGTTTTTT. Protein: CASGNSGTTNEKLFF.

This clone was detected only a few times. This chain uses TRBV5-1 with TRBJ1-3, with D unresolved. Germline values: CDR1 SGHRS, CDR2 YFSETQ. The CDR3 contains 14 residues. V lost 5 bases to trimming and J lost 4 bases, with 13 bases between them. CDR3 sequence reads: CASRAPGGGNTIYF. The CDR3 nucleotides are TGCGCCAGCAGGGCTCCCGGAGGGGGAAACACCATATATTTT.

The CDR3 bases are TGTGCCAGCAGCCAAGGGGGACAGGGGTCCACTGAAGCTTTCTTT. Its translation is CASSQGGQGSTEAFF. J is TRBJ1-1 and V is TRBV3-1 (or the pseudogene TRBV3-2); TRBD1 aligns across 10 bases. The germline gives CDR1 LGHDT, CDR2 YNNKEL (reference sequence). V lost 1 base and J lost 4; bases outside the gene matches: 3. This CDR3 spans 15 amino acids.

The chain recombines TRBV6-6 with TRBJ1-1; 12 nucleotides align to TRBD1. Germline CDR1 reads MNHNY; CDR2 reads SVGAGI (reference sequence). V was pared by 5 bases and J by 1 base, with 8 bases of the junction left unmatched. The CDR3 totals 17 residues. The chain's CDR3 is CASSLWGTGGANTEAFF. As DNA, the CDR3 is TGTGCCAGCAGTCTCTGGGGGACAGGGGGCGCGAACACTGAAGCTTTCTTT.

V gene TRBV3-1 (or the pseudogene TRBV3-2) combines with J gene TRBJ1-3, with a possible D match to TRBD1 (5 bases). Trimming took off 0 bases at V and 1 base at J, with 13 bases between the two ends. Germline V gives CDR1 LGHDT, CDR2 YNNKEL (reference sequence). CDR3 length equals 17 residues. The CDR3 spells CASSQDPWGLSGNTIYF. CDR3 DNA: TGTGCCAGCAGCCAAGACCCCTGGGGCCTGTCTGGAAACACCATATATTTT.

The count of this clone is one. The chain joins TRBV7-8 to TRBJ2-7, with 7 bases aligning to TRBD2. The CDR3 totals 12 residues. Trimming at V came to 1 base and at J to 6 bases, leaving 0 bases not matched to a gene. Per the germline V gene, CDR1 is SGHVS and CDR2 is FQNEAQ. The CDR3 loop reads CASSLERGEQYF. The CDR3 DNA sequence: TGTGCCAGCAGCTTAGAGCGGGGCGAGCAGTACTTC.

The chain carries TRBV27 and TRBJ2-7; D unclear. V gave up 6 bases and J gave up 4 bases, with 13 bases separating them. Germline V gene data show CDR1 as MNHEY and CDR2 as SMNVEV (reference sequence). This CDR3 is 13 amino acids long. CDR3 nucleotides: TGTGCCAGCAGCCCCGTTGAGAATTACGAGCAGTACTTC. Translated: CASSPVENYEQYF.

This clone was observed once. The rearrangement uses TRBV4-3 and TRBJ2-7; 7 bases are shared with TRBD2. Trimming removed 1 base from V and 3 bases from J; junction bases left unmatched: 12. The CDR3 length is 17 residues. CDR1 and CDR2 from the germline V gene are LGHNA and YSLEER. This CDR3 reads CASSQGHNGAGFYEQYF. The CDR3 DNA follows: TGCGCCAGCAGCCAAGGCCATAACGGAGCGGGGTTCTACGAGCAGTACTTC.

The CDR3 coding sequence is TGTGCCTCCGAAGACAGGGTGGGGTCTGAAGCTTTCTTT. As protein: CASEDRVGSEAFF. V gene TRBV18 combines with J gene TRBJ1-1; 7 bases fit TRBD1. The CDR3 covers 13 residues. The V gene end was trimmed by 11 bases and the J gene end by 6 bases; junction bases not matched to a gene: 12. CDR1 KGHSH and CDR2 LQKENI come from the germline V gene.

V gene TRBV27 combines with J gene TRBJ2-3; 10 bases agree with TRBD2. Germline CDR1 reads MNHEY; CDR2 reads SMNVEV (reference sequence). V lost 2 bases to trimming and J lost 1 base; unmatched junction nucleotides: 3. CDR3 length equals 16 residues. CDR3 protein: CASSLIGTSGTDTQYF. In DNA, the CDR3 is TGTGCCAGCAGTTTAATCGGGACTAGCGGCACAGATACGCAGTATTTT.

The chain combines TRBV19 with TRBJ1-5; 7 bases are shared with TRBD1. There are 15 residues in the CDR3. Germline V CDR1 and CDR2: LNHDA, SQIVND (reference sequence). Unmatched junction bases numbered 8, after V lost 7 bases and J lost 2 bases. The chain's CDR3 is CASNPQGHGNQPQHF. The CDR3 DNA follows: TGTGCCAGTAATCCACAGGGGCACGGCAATCAGCCCCAGCATTTT.